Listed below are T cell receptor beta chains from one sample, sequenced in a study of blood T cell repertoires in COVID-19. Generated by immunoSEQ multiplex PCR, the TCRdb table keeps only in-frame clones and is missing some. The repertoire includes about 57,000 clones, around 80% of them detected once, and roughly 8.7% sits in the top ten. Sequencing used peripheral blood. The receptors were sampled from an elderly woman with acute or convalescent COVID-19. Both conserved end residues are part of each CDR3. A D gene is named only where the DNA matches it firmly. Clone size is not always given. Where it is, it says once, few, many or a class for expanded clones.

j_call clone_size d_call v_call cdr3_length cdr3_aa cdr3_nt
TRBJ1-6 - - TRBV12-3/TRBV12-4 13 CASSLILSGPLHF TGTGCCAGCAGTTTAATTCTGTCAGGGCCCCTCCACTTT
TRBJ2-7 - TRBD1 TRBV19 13 CASSSNLRQGKYF TGTGCCAGTAGTTCAAACCTAAGACAGGGAAAGTACTTC
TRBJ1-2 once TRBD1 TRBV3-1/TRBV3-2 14 CASSQGTANYGYTF TGTGCCAGCAGCCAGGGGACAGCTAACTATGGCTACACCTTC
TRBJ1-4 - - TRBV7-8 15 CASSLSGTYNEKLFF TGTGCCAGCAGCCTTTCCGGGACTTATAATGAAAAACTGTTTTTT
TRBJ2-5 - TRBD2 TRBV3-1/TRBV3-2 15 CASSQVAGGRETQYF TGTGCCAGCAGCCAAGTAGCGGGAGGGCGGGAGACCCAGTACTTC
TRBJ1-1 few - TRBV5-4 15 CASSLGGEMNTEAFF TGTGCCAGCAGCTTGGGTGGGGAGATGAACACTGAAGCTTTCTTT
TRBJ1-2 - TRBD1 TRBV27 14 CASGQGQGQYGYTF TGTGCCAGCGGCCAAGGACAGGGACAATATGGCTACACCTTC
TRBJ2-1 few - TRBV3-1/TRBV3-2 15 CASSPQGISVNEQFF TGTGCCAGCAGCCCGCAGGGTATCTCGGTCAATGAGCAGTTCTTC
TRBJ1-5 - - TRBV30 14 CAWRTPGGNQPQHF TGTGCCTGGAGAACCCCAGGGGGCAATCAGCCCCAGCATTTT
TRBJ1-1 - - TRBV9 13 CASTPGVHTEAFF TGTGCCAGCACCCCCGGGGTACACACTGAAGCTTTCTTT
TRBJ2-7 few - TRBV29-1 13 CSATGTSMYEQYF TGCAGCGCGACCGGGACTTCGATGTACGAGCAGTACTTC
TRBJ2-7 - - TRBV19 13 CASTKGTAGEQYF TGTGCCAGTACGAAAGGGACCGCGGGGGAGCAGTACTTC
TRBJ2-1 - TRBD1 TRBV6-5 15 CASRPNGQGSSEQFF TGTGCCAGCCGTCCAAACGGACAGGGTTCTAGTGAGCAGTTCTTC
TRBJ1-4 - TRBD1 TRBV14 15 CASSPQGLANEKLFF TGTGCCAGCAGCCCACAGGGGCTGGCTAATGAAAAACTGTTTTTT
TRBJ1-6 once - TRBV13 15 CASSTWTLKGSPLHF TGTGCCAGCAGCACCTGGACCTTAAAGGGGTCACCCCTCCACTTT
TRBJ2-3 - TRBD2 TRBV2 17 CASSEDFVRGGRDTQYF TGTGCCAGCAGTGAAGACTTTGTGCGGGGGGGCCGAGATACGCAGTATTTT
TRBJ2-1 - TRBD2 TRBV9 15 CASSTGLADYNEQFF TGTGCCAGCAGCACCGGACTAGCGGACTACAATGAGCAGTTCTTC
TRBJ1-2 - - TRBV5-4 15 CASSWFDRPGYGYTF TGTGCCAGCAGCTGGTTTGACAGGCCAGGCTATGGCTACACCTTC
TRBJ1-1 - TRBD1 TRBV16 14 CASSSRTGKTEAFF TGTGCCAGCAGCAGTAGGACAGGGAAGACTGAAGCTTTCTTT
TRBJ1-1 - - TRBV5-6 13 CASQENWNTEAFF TGTGCCAGTCAAGAAAACTGGAACACTGAAGCTTTCTTT
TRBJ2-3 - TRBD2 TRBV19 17 CASSISSGGFVTDTQYF TGTGCCAGTAGTATCTCTAGCGGGGGGTTTGTGACAGATACGCAGTATTTT
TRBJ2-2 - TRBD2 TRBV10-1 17 CASSEGTSGRKGGELFF TGCGCCAGCAGTGAAGGGACTAGCGGGAGAAAGGGCGGGGAGCTGTTTTTT
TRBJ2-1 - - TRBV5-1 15 CASSLLGGSYNEQFF TGCGCCAGCAGCCTTTTAGGGGGTTCCTACAATGAGCAGTTCTTC
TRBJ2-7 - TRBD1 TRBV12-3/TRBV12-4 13 CASSPDRAYEQYF TGTGCCAGCAGCCCCGACAGGGCCTACGAGCAGTACTTC
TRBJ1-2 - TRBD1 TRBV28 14 CASSLGQGNYGYTF TGTGCCAGCAGCTTAGGACAGGGAAACTATGGCTACACCTTC
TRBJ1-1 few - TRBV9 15 CASSVVLSSGSEAFF TGTGCCAGCAGCGTAGTATTGTCGTCGGGTTCTGAAGCTTTCTTT
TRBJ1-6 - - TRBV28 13 CASTAGYNSPLHF TGTGCCAGCACCGCGGGATATAATTCACCCCTCCACTTT
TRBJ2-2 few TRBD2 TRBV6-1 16 CASSDLRGANTGELFF TGTGCCAGCAGTGATTTGCGGGGGGCGAACACCGGGGAGCTGTTTTTT
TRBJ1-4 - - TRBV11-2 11 CASSLGGKVLF TGTGCCAGCAGCTTGGGGGGTAAAGTGCTTTTT
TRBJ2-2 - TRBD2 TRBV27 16 CASSLYSGGLIGELFF TGTGCCAGCAGTTTATACAGCGGGGGGCTTATCGGGGAGCTGTTTTTT
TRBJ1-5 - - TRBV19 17 CASRPGRWKGGSQPQHF TGTGCCAGTAGACCTGGGCGTTGGAAGGGAGGCAGTCAGCCCCAGCATTTT
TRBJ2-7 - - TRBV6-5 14 CASTLGPSSYEQYF TGTGCCAGCACTCTCGGCCCTAGCTCCTACGAGCAGTACTTC
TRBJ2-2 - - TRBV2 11 CASARTGELFF TGTGCCAGCGCCCGGACCGGGGAGCTGTTTTTT
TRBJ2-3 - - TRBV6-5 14 CASSPGHTTDTQYF TGTGCCAGCAGCCCGGGACACACCACAGATACGCAGTATTTT
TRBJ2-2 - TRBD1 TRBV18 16 CASISTGTANTGELFF TGTGCCAGCATATCTACCGGGACAGCCAACACCGGGGAGCTGTTTTTT
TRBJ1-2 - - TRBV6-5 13 CASSPHPGGGYTF TGTGCCAGCAGTCCACACCCCGGGGGTGGCTACACCTTC
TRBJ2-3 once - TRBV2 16 CASSTFGGDGGDTQYF TGTGCCAGCAGTACTTTCGGGGGAGACGGTGGAGATACGCAGTATTTT
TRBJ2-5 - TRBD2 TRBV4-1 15 CASSPSGGAAETQYF TGCGCCAGCAGTCCTAGCGGGGGGGCCGCGGAGACCCAGTACTTC
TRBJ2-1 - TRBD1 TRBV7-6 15 CASSATGGSYNEQFF TGTGCCAGCAGCGCTACAGGGGGCTCCTACAATGAGCAGTTCTTC
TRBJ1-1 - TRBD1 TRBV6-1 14 CASSEDRGMTEAFF TGTGCCAGCAGTGAGGACAGGGGGATGACTGAAGCTTTCTTT
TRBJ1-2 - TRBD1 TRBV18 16 CASSPGQGNRLSGYTF TGTGCCAGCTCACCCGGACAGGGTAACCGTCTTAGTGGCTACACCTTC
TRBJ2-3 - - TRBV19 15 CASSISGGVTDTQYF TGTGCCAGTAGTATTTCCGGGGGTGTCACAGATACGCAGTATTTT
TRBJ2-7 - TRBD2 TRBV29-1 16 CSVEGGGLAGTYEQYF TGCAGCGTCGAGGGAGGGGGACTAGCGGGAACCTACGAGCAGTACTTC
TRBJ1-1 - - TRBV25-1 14 CASRDAGADTEAFF TGTGCCAGCAGGGATGCAGGGGCGGACACTGAAGCTTTCTTT
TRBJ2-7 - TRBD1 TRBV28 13 CASGTGGGYEQYF TGTGCCAGTGGGACAGGGGGGGGCTACGAGCAGTACTTC
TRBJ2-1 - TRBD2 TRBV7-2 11 CASYGGGEQFF TGTGCCAGTTACGGGGGGGGTGAGCAGTTCTTC
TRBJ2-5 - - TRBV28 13 CASSLSQGETQYF TGTGCCAGCAGTTTATCCCAGGGAGAGACCCAGTACTTC
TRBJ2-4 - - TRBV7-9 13 CASSRGAKNIQYF TGTGCCAGCAGCCGGGGAGCCAAAAACATTCAGTACTTC
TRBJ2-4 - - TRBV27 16 CASSSAVESAKNIQYF TGTGCCAGCAGTTCAGCGGTCGAGTCGGCCAAAAACATTCAGTACTTC